This T cell receptor beta chain comes out of a study of T cells in Graves' hyperthyroidism and ophthalmopathy. Per germline, CDR1 SNHLY and CDR2 FYNNEI. This CDR3 comprises 11 residues. Study outcomes and limitations: A median 6.5 months before onset, the model predicted ophthalmopathy.

The table lists this clonotype with many counts. No antigen is known for it. Authors of the study amplified TCR beta CDR3 regions from RNA transcripts. TCR CDR3 underwent first-round RT-PCR with the HTBI primer set. TCRdb fed the multiplex PCR reads into MiXCR, producing one record per CDR3 protein. The data show 450,000 to 600,000 distinct CDR3 sequences, 20% seen once. The chain employs TRBV2 and TRBJ2-1, with D uncertain. Sequenced: blood. This receptor was taken from a man aged 35 to 55 with Graves' ophthalmopathy. Written as DNA, the CDR3 is TGTGCTTCAGCATGGTTCGATGAGCAGTTCTTC. Translating gives CASAWFDEQFF.